This T cell receptor (beta chain) was retrieved from a study of T cells in Graves' hyperthyroidism and ophthalmopathy. Whole-study findings and limits: Separating ophthalmopathy from stable hyperthyroidism was achieved by a 13 V-J model. Blood also contained most expanded thyroid clonotypes above 0.001.

This clonotype came up many times. What it recognizes is unknown. CDR3 size: 18 residues. V was shortened by 1 base and J by 4 bases, with 21 bases between the two germline ends. CDR1 is SNHLY and CDR2 is FYNNEI in the germline V gene. TCR beta CDR3 region amplification was performed from RNA transcripts. The TCR CDR3 first-round RT-PCR relied on the HTBI primer set. TCRdb ran MiXCR on the multiplex PCR reads and lists one entry per CDR3 protein. The data show under 350,000 distinct CDR3 sequences, with 10% to 15% seen just once and 7% to 8.5% held by the top ten. It was at first hyperthyroidism diagnosis, before any ophthalmopathy symptoms, that the blood sample was taken. Out of approximately 10 ml of fresh peripheral blood came the PBMCs.

Sample: blood. This sequence was found in a woman between 25 and 40 years old with Graves' hyperthyroidism that later progressed to Graves' ophthalmopathy. The chain links TRBV2 to TRBJ2-3, with D perhaps assigned TRBD1 or TRBD2 (5 bases each). CDR3 nucleotides: TGTGCCAGCAGTGAAGGCCCCGCCGGGGACGTTTTACCAGATACGCAGTATTTT. It yields the protein CASSEGPAGDVLPDTQYF.